Sequencing of this TCR beta chain was carried out in a study of T cell clonality in common variable immunodeficiency. This clone was observed at least ten times. The CDR3 is cut off 3 residues early in the read; its end comes from the germline J gene. Sequencing was performed with immunoSEQ multiplex PCR; in TCRdb, only in-frame clones are kept and a portion is missing. The sample contains tens of thousands of clones, none of them singletons. This CDR3 spans 16 amino acids. V lost 5 bases and J 1 base, leaving 16 bases between the germline ends. CDR1 and CDR2 (germline): LNHDA, SQIVND (reference sequence).

The sequencing sample was made of peripheral blood mononuclear cells. V gene TRBV19 combines with J gene TRBJ2-3, with a possible D match to TRBD2 (6 bases). The source of this sequence is a person aged 18 to 75 in good health. The CDR3 here is CASSPRLGGGTDTQYF. CDR3 DNA, as far as it was read: TGTGCCAGTAGTCCCCGGTTGGGCGGGGGCACAGATACG.